These T cell receptor beta chains were read from a single sample in a study of prognosis after radiotherapy for stage I lung cancer. TCRdb processed the multiplex PCR reads anew with MiXCR; each CDR3 protein has one entry. The data contain roughly 24,000 distinct CDR3 sequences, roughly 41% of them singletons. The starting material was PBMCs, obtained before or after stereotactic body radiation therapy (not recorded which). All receptors come from a donor aged 50 or older with non-small cell lung cancer. CDR3s include the opening cysteine and the closing phenylalanine or tryptophan. A D gene is named only where the DNA matches it firmly. Clone sizes are given selectively: once, few, many, or a class where the clone is expanded.

TRBJ2-1,NA,NA,TRBV5-1,CASGWDILTYNEQFF,TGCGCCAGCGGTTGGGACATATTGACCTACAATGAGCAGTTCTTC
TRBJ2-7,NA,NA,TRBV6-2/TRBV6-3,CASSYGRPYEQYF,TGTGCCAGCAGTTACGGACGGCCCTACGAGCAGTACTTC
TRBJ2-7,many,NA,TRBV5-1,CASSPPGLFGLSASYF,TGCGCCAGCAGCCCCCCGGGTCTCTTTGGACTTTCTGCGTCGTACTTC
TRBJ1-2,NA,NA,TRBV7-9,CASSRRHEPPPVTF,TGTGCCAGCAGCCGGAGACATGAGCCTCCTCCAGTCACCTTC
TRBJ2-3,NA,TRBD1,TRBV5-1,CASSLYQGAGTDTQYF,TGCGCCAGCAGCTTGTACCAGGGGGCGGGCACAGATACGCAGTATTTT
TRBJ2-5,many,TRBD2,TRBV19,CASSPSGFKETQYF,TGTGCCAGTAGTCCTAGCGGGTTCAAGGAGACCCAGTACTTC
TRBJ2-1,NA,NA,TRBV6-4,CASSVALTGSYNEQFF,TGTGCCAGCAGTGTAGCTCTGACAGGCTCCTACAATGAGCAGTTCTTC
TRBJ1-5,many,TRBD1,TRBV19,CARTPTGEGGNQPQHF,TGTGCCAGAACCCCCACAGGGGAAGGGGGCAATCAGCCCCAGCATTTT
TRBJ2-5,NA,TRBD2,TRBV5-1,CASSGGLAVQETQYF,TGCGCCAGCAGCGGGGGACTAGCGGTCCAAGAGACCCAGTACTTC
TRBJ2-5,few,TRBD2,TRBV20-1,CSAQFRTSGQETQYF,TGCAGTGCCCAGTTCCGGACTAGCGGCCAAGAGACCCAGTACTTC
TRBJ2-7,many,NA,TRBV2,CASSPNEPGRRYYEQYF,TGTGCCAGCAGCCCTAACGAGCCCGGACGCCGGTACTACGAGCAGTACTTC
TRBJ2-7,NA,NA,TRBV6-2/TRBV6-3,CASRQTGHYDQYF,TGTGCCAGCAGACAGACGGGGCACTACGATCAGTACTTC
TRBJ2-5,many,TRBD1,TRBV9,CASSVGQGRQETQYF,TGTGCCAGCAGCGTAGGACAGGGGAGACAAGAGACCCAGTACTTC
TRBJ2-5,many,NA,TRBV5-1,CASSLGGVETQYF,TGCGCCAGCAGCCTAGGGGGAGTTGAGACCCAGTACTTC
TRBJ2-2,NA,TRBD1,TRBV6-1,CASRTQGTTGELFF,TGTGCCAGCAGGACACAGGGGACCACCGGGGAGCTGTTTTTT
TRBJ2-7,many,NA,TRBV5-6,CASSFYGTYEQYF,TGTGCCAGCAGCTTTTACGGAACCTACGAGCAGTACTTC
TRBJ1-2,many,NA,TRBV7-9,CASTTGENYGYTF,TGTGCCAGCACCACGGGGGAAAACTATGGCTACACCTTC
TRBJ2-7,many,NA,TRBV7-8,CASSPGFTSYEQYF,TGTGCCAGCAGCCCCGGATTTACATCCTACGAGCAGTACTTC
TRBJ2-1,NA,NA,TRBV29-1,CSVVESSISEQFF,TGCAGCGTTGTAGAGTCTAGTATCAGTGAGCAGTTCTTC
TRBJ2-7,many,TRBD1,TRBV13,CASSQGGSPYEQYF,TGTGCCAGCAGTCAAGGGGGCTCCCCCTACGAGCAGTACTTC
TRBJ2-7,NA,NA,TRBV7-8,CASSLSFGPRYEQYF,TGTGCCAGCAGCTTATCGTTCGGCCCTCGTTACGAGCAGTACTTC
TRBJ1-2,medium-sized,TRBD1,TRBV12-3/TRBV12-4,CASSQGARRGYTF,TGTGCCAGCAGCCAGGGGGCTCGCCGGGGCTACACCTTC